Listed below are T cell receptor beta chains from one sample, sequenced in a study of blood T cell repertoires in COVID-19. Profiled with immunoSEQ multiplex PCR; TCRdb holds only in-frame clones, not every one. The sample holds about 220,000 clones, more than 80% seen once. What was sequenced was PBMCs or T cells enriched from blood (not recorded which). The receptors stem from a woman between 40 and 55 years old with acute COVID-19. CDR3s include the opening cysteine and the closing phenylalanine or tryptophan. A D gene is named only where the DNA matches it firmly. The size of a clone is reported for some rows only, either as once, few or many, or as a class for expanded clones.

V	J	size	D	DNA	CDR3
TRBV5-6	TRBJ1-1	NA	NA	TGTGCCAGCAGCTCCCGACTAGCGTACATGAACACTGAAGCTTTCTTT	CASSSRLAYMNTEAFF
TRBV5-1	TRBJ2-5	NA	TRBD2	TGCGCCAGCAGCTCAGTACAATGGATAGCGGGGGGATCCCAAGAGACCCAGTACTTC	CASSSVQWIAGGSQETQYF
TRBV12-3/TRBV12-4	TRBJ1-6	NA	TRBD1	TGTGCCAGCAGTACCAGACAGGGAATGGCCCTCCACTTT	CASSTRQGMALHF
TRBV27	TRBJ2-3	once	NA	TGTGCCAGCACTGACGAGGGCGTTGGCACAGATACGCAGTATTTT	CASTDEGVGTDTQYF
TRBV19	TRBJ1-5	few	TRBD1	TGTGCCAGTAGTACGAGGCGACAGGGTAGCAATCAGCCCCAGCATTTT	CASSTRRQGSNQPQHF
TRBV3-1/TRBV3-2	TRBJ2-5	NA	TRBD1	TGTGCCAGCAGGCAAATTCCCCCTCCTGACAGGGGCGGAGAGACCCAGTACTTC	CASRQIPPPDRGGETQYF
TRBV2	TRBJ1-1	NA	TRBD1	TGTGCCAGCAGTGGAGAGACAGGGGGCACTGAAGCTTTCTTT	CASSGETGGTEAFF
TRBV6-5	TRBJ2-3	NA	NA	TGTGCCAGCAGTTACTCGAGTAGAGATACGCAGTATTTT	CASSYSSRDTQYF
TRBV10-2	TRBJ1-1	NA	TRBD1	TGCGCCAGCAGTACGGACAGGCTGAACACTGAAGCTTTCTTT	CASSTDRLNTEAFF
TRBV6-2/TRBV6-3	TRBJ2-1	NA	TRBD1	TGTGCCAGCAGTTACGCGGGGACAGGGCCACACAATGAGCAGTTCTTC	CASSYAGTGPHNEQFF
TRBV27	TRBJ1-6	NA	NA	TGTGCCAGCAGTCTAAACAGGGCCCGAGGTTCACCCCTCCACTTT	CASSLNRARGSPLHF
TRBV25-1	TRBJ2-3	NA	TRBD1	TGTGCCAGCAGGGCAGACAGGGTTCCAGATACGCAGTATTTT	CASRADRVPDTQYF
TRBV7-9	TRBJ1-2	NA	TRBD1	TGTGCCAGCAGCCCTGGCCGGGACAGGGCATTTTGGTATGGCTACACCTTC	CASSPGRDRAFWYGYTF
TRBV9	TRBJ2-2	once	NA	TGTGCCAGCAGCGTAGAAACGGGGGGCGGGTCCGGGGAGCTGTTTTTT	CASSVETGGGSGELFF
TRBV7-8	TRBJ1-3	few	TRBD1	TGTGCCAGCAGCTTAGGCCGGGACAGGGTTGTAAACACCATATATTTT	CASSLGRDRVVNTIYF
TRBV4-2	TRBJ1-1	NA	NA	TGTGCCAGCAGCCAAGTTATGGCGGAGAACACTGAAGCTTTCTTT	CASSQVMAENTEAFF
TRBV19	TRBJ1-2	few	TRBD1	TGTGCCAGTACAGGGGGCTATCTGAACTATGGCTACACCTTC	CASTGGYLNYGYTF
TRBV9	TRBJ1-2	few	TRBD1	TGTGCCAGCAGCGTAGCGGGGACAGCTTTAAGCCATGGCTACACCTTC	CASSVAGTALSHGYTF
TRBV29-1	TRBJ1-1	NA	NA	TGCAGCGTCGTAACAGGGTCGAACACTGAAGCTTTCTTT	CSVVTGSNTEAFF
TRBV5-4	TRBJ1-1	NA	NA	TGTGCCAGCAGCTCCATGACAGGTTTGAACACTGAAGCTTTCTTT	CASSSMTGLNTEAFF
TRBV25-1	TRBJ2-2	NA	NA	TGTGCCAGCAGTGATGTGGCGGGCGTCACCGGGGAGCTGTTTTTT	CASSDVAGVTGELFF
TRBV15	TRBJ2-7	NA	TRBD1	TGTGCCACCAGCCCCCGACAGGGAGAGCAGTACTTC	CATSPRQGEQYF
TRBV7-3	TRBJ2-7	once	NA	TGTGCCAGCAGCTTAGCAGCAGGGGTGTACGAGCAGTACTTC	CASSLAAGVYEQYF
TRBV27	TRBJ1-1	few	NA	TGTGCCAGCACTCGGACAGCTAAGAACACTGAAGCTTTCTTT	CASTRTAKNTEAFF
TRBV7-9	TRBJ2-5	NA	NA	TGTGCCAGCAGCCCCGGGTTAGCGGAAGAGACCCAGTACTTC	CASSPGLAEETQYF
TRBV27	TRBJ1-2	NA	NA	TGTGCCAGCAGCCGAGGGGGGGCCAATGGCTACACCTTC	CASSRGGANGYTF
TRBV11-2	TRBJ1-1	NA	NA	TGTGCCAGCAGCTTAAATAACCTGGCAGGGAAAATAGCTGAAGCTTTCTTT	CASSLNNLAGKIAEAFF
TRBV19	TRBJ1-6	NA	TRBD1	TGTGCCAGTAGTACACAGGGGCTCGGTTCACCCCTCCACTTT	CASSTQGLGSPLHF
TRBV7-9	TRBJ1-1	NA	NA	TGTGCCAGCAGCTCCAGGGTGACTGAAGCTTTCTTT	CASSSRVTEAFF
TRBV4-1	TRBJ2-1	once	NA	TGCGCCAGCAGCCAAGATCCGCAGGGGTCCTACAATGAGCAGTTCTTC	CASSQDPQGSYNEQFF
TRBV5-1	TRBJ2-4	once	NA	TGCGCCAGCAGCTACGCCCCAGGGGTTGGCAAAAACATTCAGTACTTC	CASSYAPGVGKNIQYF
TRBV7-2	TRBJ1-6	NA	TRBD1	TGTGCCAGCAGGCCGGGACAGAATAATTCACCCCTCCACTTT	CASRPGQNNSPLHF
TRBV9	TRBJ2-5	NA	NA	TGTGCCAGCGGCGGGACAGCCCAAGAGACCCAGTACTTC	CASGGTAQETQYF
TRBV7-9	TRBJ1-1	NA	TRBD1	TGTGCCAGCAGCTTATCTGAGGGGGCGCCGATCTCCGCTGAAGCTTTCTTT	CASSLSEGAPISAEAFF
TRBV5-6	TRBJ2-1	NA	TRBD2	TGTGCCAGCAGCCCATCTGCCGGGGGGGCCAGGGGAGTTGGGAATGAGCAGTTCTTC	CASSPSAGGARGVGNEQFF
TRBV18	TRBJ1-1	NA	TRBD1	TGTGCCAGCTCATCCCAGGGGACAGGGGGAAGGATGAACACTGAAGCTTTCTTT	CASSSQGTGGRMNTEAFF
TRBV2	TRBJ1-2	NA	TRBD1	TGTGCCAGCAGCGGGACAGGGGGGAACTATGGCTACACCTTC	CASSGTGGNYGYTF
TRBV5-1	TRBJ2-5	NA	NA	TGCGCCAGCAGCTTGGGACAGATAGAAGAGACCCAGTACTTC	CASSLGQIEETQYF
TRBV7-9	TRBJ2-1	NA	NA	TGTGCCAGCAGCTTTTCCGTTGAGCAGTTCTTC	CASSFSVEQFF
TRBV7-9	TRBJ1-3	NA	TRBD1	TGTGCCAGCAGCCCTTCGACAGGGGGAGACTTAAACACCATATATTTT	CASSPSTGGDLNTIYF
TRBV11-2	TRBJ2-2	NA	NA	TGTGCCAGCAGCCTCTCCGGGACTGGTAACGCCGGGGAGCTGTTTTTT	CASSLSGTGNAGELFF
TRBV6-2/TRBV6-3	TRBJ2-2	NA	TRBD1	TGTGCCAGCAGTCCAGGGGGCAGCGGAATAACCGGGGAGCTGTTTTTT	CASSPGGSGITGELFF